Here is one T cell receptor (beta chain) with its context. Antigen: not known. The CDR3 length is 17 residues. Losses at the gene ends were 0 bases for V and 5 bases for J; bases not matched to a gene: 7. In germline, CDR1 is SGHRS, CDR2 YFSETQ. These data are taken from a study of T cell responses to AZD1222 COVID-19 vaccine. Findings of the study overall: None of the repertoires were sampled until the peak T cell response had passed.

Here immunoSEQ multiplex PCR was the method, and the copy in TCRdb shows in-frame clones only, minus some. The data contain about 54,000 clones, 89% of them singletons. This sequence joins TRBV5-1 and TRBJ2-5; 13 bases agree with TRBD2. The source was peripheral blood, collected on day 0 of AZD1222 vaccination. The sequence came from an adult in good health. The CDR3 is CASSLGLAGGARETQYF. The CDR3 DNA follows: TGCGCCAGCAGCTTGGGACTAGCGGGAGGCGCGAGGGAGACCCAGTACTTC.